This record covers a single T cell receptor (beta chain). The antigen remains unidentified. The CDR3 has 15 amino acids. CDR1 and CDR2 (germline): SGHNT, YENEEA. The trim removed 1 base at V and 1 base at J, leaving 3 bases unmatched. This sample was included in a study of lymphopenia after photon versus proton radiotherapy. Regarding the study as a whole: Only patients who died were analyzed for survival; proton advantage is unproven.

Profiled with immunoSEQ multiplex PCR; TCRdb holds only in-frame clones, not every one. This sample carries tens of thousands of clones, approximately 84% of them seen once, and the ten largest clones take roughly 2%. The chain employs TRBV11-3 and TRBJ2-7; 8 nucleotides match TRBD1. This material consisted of peripheral blood, taken from a patient treated with proton-based radiotherapy. This TCR came from a man between 60 and 75 years old with pancreatic cancer. The CDR3 DNA is TGTGCCAGCAGCTTAGCAGGGGGCACTTCCTACGAGCAGTACTTC. It encodes CASSLAGGTSYEQYF.